This T cell receptor (beta chain) stems from a study of shared clonotypes between healthy human individuals. A remark on this clone: The antigen is undetermined.

The CDR3 consists of 17 residues. The V end lost 0 bases, the J end lost 1 base, and 17 bases lay between the germline ends. General study findings and limits: Rarefaction revealed incomplete sorted-subset sequencing despite large depth.

Replicate sorted-subset PCRs were loaded with 150 to 250 ng DNA, about 30,000 T cell genomes. The protocol was immunoSEQ multiplex PCR, while the TCRdb copy is restricted to in-frame clones and leaves out a portion. This table holds roughly 1.4 million clones, 98% to 99% found once. This clonotype was obtained from a man aged 25 to 40 in good health. This chain joins TRBV5-3 and TRBJ2-7, with D perhaps given as TRBD1 or TRBD2 (5 bases each). TRBV5-3 is given ORF status, its function remaining uncertain. What was sequenced was naive CD4+ T cells sorted from blood. Subset meaning: CD45RA+ positively selected. The DNA of the CDR3 is TGTGCCAGAAGCTTGGGATGGTGGGGGACGGCATCCTACGAGCAGTACTTC. This gives the protein CARSLGWWGTASYEQYF.